This T cell receptor beta chain came from a study of monozygotic twins with inflammatory bowel disease. The CDR3 covers 17 residues. The germline gives CDR1 SGHRS, CDR2 YFSETQ. One blood sample of approximately 2.5 ml was taken from each donor. Approximately 3,600 ng of total RNA went into each TCR library. Template switching incorporated UMIs with a 6-nucleotide sample barcode. TCRalpha and TCRbeta cDNA went through nested PCRs of roughly 16 and 10 cycles, two in total. From the 5' RACE reads, TCRdb lists one entry per CDR3 protein and no DNA. This listing includes 150,000 or so distinct CDR3 sequences.

V usage is TRBV5-1 and J usage is TRBJ1-3; TCRdb names TRBD1, which stays unverified in the absence of DNA. The TCR was taken from a human donor with ulcerative colitis or Crohn's disease, or a healthy co-twin of an affected twin (not recorded which). The sequenced sample was blood. CDR3 region: CASSLGATGGPGNTIYF.